This T cell receptor (beta chain) is from a study of blood T cells in healthy people across ages. A second PCR of 7 to 11 cycles used a sample-barcoded 5' primer and a J-beta primer mix. Each cDNA molecule received a tag from a template-switch adaptor that had 12 random nucleotides. TCRdb independently ran MiXCR on the 5' RACE reads; one entry per CDR3 protein. The data show 500,000 to 700,000 distinct CDR3 sequences, about 28% seen once. General study findings and limits: Long-lived donors exceeded aged donors in naive CD4+ cells and diversity.

Trimming took 4 bases from V and 5 from J; bases not matched to a gene: 5. Looked up from germline, CDR1 is SGHTA and CDR2 is FQGNSA. The CDR3 covers 14 residues. No fewer than 5.5 micrograms of total RNA were isolated from every sample. This clonotype was detected only a few times. Its antigen remains unidentified. Sequenced input: blood. The V call is TRBV7-2, the J call TRBJ2-5, with 9 bases aligning to TRBD1. This TCR derives from a woman older than 75 in good health. This CDR3 reads CASSSQGAGETQYF. CDR3 in DNA: TGTGCCAGCAGCTCACAGGGGGCTGGTGAGACCCAGTACTTC.